Shown below are 25 T cell receptor beta chains from a single sample sequenced in a study of T cell responses to AZD1222 COVID-19 vaccine. Profiled with immunoSEQ multiplex PCR; TCRdb holds only in-frame clones, not every one. The sample records 150,000 to 200,000 clones, roughly 92% being singletons. The material sequenced was peripheral blood, taken on day 0 of AZD1222 vaccination. Every receptor here comes from an adult in good health.

This clone was detected only a few times. CDR3 residues: CASSWGTDLVGTEAFF. DNA of the CDR3: TGTGCCAGCAGTTGGGGGACGGATTTAGTTGGCACTGAAGCTTTCTTT. J is TRBJ1-1 and V is TRBV5-4, with a tentative D call TRBD1 (5 bases). CDR1 is SGHNT, CDR2 YYREEE, per germline (reference sequence). This CDR3 is built from 16 residues. Trimming took 5 bases from V and 4 from J, leaving 21 bases between them.

The chain joins TRBV27 to TRBJ2-6, with D perhaps given as TRBD1 or TRBD2 (5 bases each). CDR1 is MNHEY and CDR2 is SMNVEV in the germline V gene (reference sequence). The V end was cut by 2 bases, the J end by 0 bases, with 17 bases between. There are 19 residues in the CDR3. The DNA of the CDR3 is TGTGCCAGCAGTTTACTTATAGGGACCGGTAGCTCTGGGGCCAACGTCCTGACTTTC. Amino acid sequence: CASSLLIGTGSSGANVLTF.

This chain joins TRBV18 and TRBJ2-5; D possibly corresponds to TRBD1 (6 bases). The CDR3 extends over 18 amino acids. Germline V gives CDR1 KGHSH, CDR2 LQKENI. Trimming pared 0 bases from V and 4 bases from J, leaving 21 bases between. CDR3 nucleotide sequence: TGTGCCAGCTCACCACCGGGGATCCGGGACACCTCGGGAGAGACCCAGTACTTC. This gives the protein CASSPPGIRDTSGETQYF. The variable domain in full, completed from reference TRBV18 and TRBJ2-5, reads NAGVMQNPRHLVRRRGQEARLRCSPMKGHSHVYWYRQLPEEGLKFMVYLQKENIIDESGMPKERFSAEFPKEGPSILRIQQVVRGDSAAYFCASSPPGIRDTSGETQYFGPGTRLLVL.

This clone has more than one count but fewer than ten. The rearrangement uses TRBV6-4 and TRBJ1-2; a possible D gene is TRBD1 (5 bases). Trimming left V 0 bases short and J 8 bases short, with 13 bases between. Germline loops: CDR1 MRHNA, CDR2 SNTAGT. The CDR3 contains 14 residues. Here the CDR3 DNA reads TGTGCCAGCAGTGACTCAGGGGTCTCTAGCGGCTACACCTTC. The encoded protein is CASSDSGVSSGYTF.

This chain uses TRBV27 with TRBJ2-6, with D unclear. In germline, CDR1 is MNHEY, CDR2 SMNVEV (reference sequence). Trimming pared 3 bases from V and 4 bases from J, leaving 7 bases between. This CDR3 is built from 14 residues. In DNA form, the CDR3 reads TGTGCCAGCAGTTTTCAAATCGGGGCCAACGTCCTGACTTTC. Protein product: CASSFQIGANVLTF.

This sequence joins TRBV12-3 or TRBV12-4 and TRBJ2-2; D remains ambiguous. V lost 3 bases, J lost 4 bases, and 6 bases lay in between. The CDR3 extends over 13 amino acids. The CDR3 DNA sequence: TGTGCCAGCAGTTTGTTTGGCACCGGGGAGCTGTTTTTT. This encodes CASSLFGTGELFF.

DNA for the CDR3: TGTGCCAGCAGCTCAACAGGGGGCGCGAACACCGGGGAGCTGTTTTTT. Translated, it gives CASSSTGGANTGELFF. V usage is TRBV7-3 and J usage is TRBJ2-2; the match to TRBD1 covers 9 bases. This CDR3 comprises 16 residues. The ends lost 4 bases at V and 0 bases at J; junction bases unmatched: 3. CDR1 SGHTA and CDR2 FQGTGA come from the germline V gene.

Worth noting for this clone: The same CDR3 is also encoded by other DNA sequences in this sample. This sequence joins TRBV7-2 and TRBJ2-7; D is ambiguous. Trimming pared 3 bases from V and 5 bases from J, leaving 17 bases between. Germline assignment: CDR1 SGHTA and CDR2 FQGNSA. This CDR3 has 15 residues. The CDR3 bases are TGTGCCAGCAGCTTTTTCGGGTTTCCAGGAGACGAGCAGTACTTC. It specifies CASSFFGFPGDEQYF.

The chain joins TRBV10-3 to TRBJ2-1; 7 bases line up with TRBD2. The CDR3 loop spans 16 amino acids. The V segment lost 8 bases and the J segment 2 bases; nucleotides outside the gene matches: 12. Germline-derived CDR1 and CDR2 are ENHRY and SYGVKD. CDR3 nucleotides: TGTGCCATCGGGCCTGGGGCTAGCGGAGCCTACAATGAGCAGTTCTTC. This sequence encodes CAIGPGASGAYNEQFF.

This chain links TRBV2 with TRBJ1-6; no firm D call. V was shortened by 2 bases and J by 0 bases, with 14 bases between the two germline ends. CDR3 size: 18 residues. Germline V lookup: CDR1 SNHLY, CDR2 FYNNEI. The CDR3 protein is CASSEFGSDSSYNSPLHF. The CDR3 DNA reads TGTGCCAGCAGTGAATTTGGGTCAGATAGCTCCTATAATTCACCCCTCCACTTT.

The chain joins TRBV12-3 or TRBV12-4 to TRBJ1-2; D call uncertain. V lost 6 bases, J lost 7 bases, and 9 bases lay in between. The CDR3 is 11 residues long. The CDR3 DNA follows: TGTGCCAGCAGGGCGTTAGGTGGCTACACCTTC. It encodes CASRALGGYTF.

The chain employs TRBV3-1 (or the pseudogene TRBV3-2) and TRBJ1-2, with unresolved D. The CDR3 covers 12 residues. The germline gives CDR1 LGHDT, CDR2 YNNKEL (reference sequence). Trimming removed 3 bases from V and 2 bases from J, with 4 bases in between. CDR3 in amino acids: CASSQENYGYTF. CDR3 DNA sequence: TGTGCCAGCAGCCAGGAGAACTATGGCTACACCTTC.

The chain links TRBV5-1 to TRBJ2-7; D not resolved. V lost 4 bases, J lost 2 bases, and 7 bases lay in between. The CDR3 has 12 amino acids. Germline V gene lookup returns CDR1 SGHRS and CDR2 YFSETQ. CDR3 loop: CASSLVAYEQYF. The DNA for the CDR3 is TGCGCCAGCAGCCTTGTGGCCTACGAGCAGTACTTC.

The chain uses TRBV9 and TRBJ2-3; a weak D match, TRBD2 (5 bases). The ends were cut back, 0 bases at V and 0 bases at J, with 8 bases in the middle. CDR3 size: 15 residues. Germline CDR1 reads SGDLS; CDR2 reads YYNGEE. CDR3 nucleotides: TGTGCCAGCAGCGTAGGGCCGGGAAGCACAGATACGCAGTATTTT. Its protein is CASSVGPGSTDTQYF.

This clone is a singleton in its sample. This sequence joins TRBV7-6 and TRBJ2-2; 7 bases match TRBD2. The CDR3 is made up of 15 amino acids. Germline V gene lookup returns CDR1 SGHVS and CDR2 FNYEAQ. V gave up 2 bases and J gave up 6 bases; unmatched junction bases: 6. CDR3 nucleotides: TGTGCCAGCAGCTTAAGGTTGCGGGAGCCCGGGGAGCTGTTTTTT. This codes for CASSLRLREPGELFF.

The CDR3 DNA sequence: TGTGCCAGCACCATTTTGGGGTTGGACTCCCCTACGCAGTATTTT. This gives the protein CASTILGLDSPTQYF. The chain has TRBV6-1 and TRBJ2-3, with a tentative D call TRBD2 (5 bases). The CDR3 totals 15 residues. Germline V gene data show CDR1 as MNHNS and CDR2 as SASEGT. The germline V and J ends were trimmed by 7 bases and 8 bases, with 22 bases remaining between them.

The genes are TRBV6-5 and TRBJ1-5, with D possibly being TRBD1 (6 bases). Germline CDR1 and CDR2: MNHEY and SVGAGI. Trimming took off 4 bases at V and 6 bases at J, with 10 bases between the two ends. The CDR3 contains 13 residues. CDR3 sequence reads: CASSLGQTQPQHF. CDR3 DNA: TGTGCCAGCAGTTTAGGACAGACTCAGCCCCAGCATTTT.

The rearrangement uses TRBV5-1 and TRBJ1-2, with D possibly matching TRBD1 (6 bases). CDR1 and CDR2 from the germline V gene are SGHRS and YFSETQ. The V gene lost 0 bases and the J gene lost 4 bases, with 13 bases spanning the gap. The CDR3 runs 15 residues. The CDR3 DNA follows: TGCGCCAGCAGCTTGGCCTCGGGGGGCTCCTATGGCTACACCTTC. Translation gives CASSLASGGSYGYTF.

V is TRBV5-5 and J is TRBJ1-1; TRBD1 matches at 11 bases. V shed 5 bases, J shed 7 bases, and the junction held 10 bases outside the gene matches. The CDR3 runs 15 residues. Germline V lookup: CDR1 SGHKS, CDR2 YYEKEE (reference sequence). CDR3 DNA: TGTGCCAGCAGGTCCGGACAGGGGGCTTCCCTTGAAGCTTTCTTT. Translation gives CASRSGQGASLEAFF.

The V call is TRBV5-6, the J call TRBJ1-2, with a possible D match to TRBD1 (5 bases). Between the trimmed V and J ends, which lost 2 bases and 5 bases, there was a span of 10 bases. CDR3 length: 13 residues. Per germline, CDR1 SGHDT and CDR2 YYEEEE. The CDR3 DNA follows: TGTGCCAGCAGCTTAAGGTCAGGGTATGGCTACACCTTC. Its translation is CASSLRSGYGYTF. The variable domain in full, with the rest retrieved from reference TRBV5-6 and TRBJ1-2, is DAGVTQSPTHLIKTRGQQVTLRCSPKSGHDTVSWYQQALGQGPQFIFQYYEEEERQRGNFPDRFSGHQFPNYSSELNVNALLLGDSALYLCASSLRSGYGYTFGSGTRLTVV.

The sample holds a few counts of this clone. V usage is TRBV7-8 and J usage is TRBJ1-4; 8 bases align to TRBD1. The CDR3 runs to 15 residues. V dropped 4 bases and J dropped 8; count of bases not matched to a gene: 9. The germline V gene has CDR1 SGHVS and CDR2 FQNEAQ. CDR3 in amino acids: CASSSDRTGWEKLFF. In nucleotides, the CDR3 is TGTGCCAGCAGCTCGGATCGGACAGGGTGGGAAAAACTGTTTTTT.

The chain combines TRBV11-2 with TRBJ2-7; the match to TRBD2 covers 8 bases. V lost 4 bases to trimming and J lost 2 bases; unmatched junction nucleotides: 7. Per the germline V gene, CDR1 is SGHAT and CDR2 is FQNNGV. The CDR3 is made up of 15 amino acids. The CDR3 spells CASSSLRTSPYEQYF. In DNA, the CDR3 is TGTGCCAGCAGCTCCCTAAGGACTAGCCCCTACGAGCAGTACTTC.

The CDR3 is CASSSPGQPANEQFF. CDR3 coding DNA: TGCGCCAGCAGCTCGCCGGGACAGCCAGCCAATGAGCAGTTCTTC. The gene calls are TRBV5-1 and TRBJ2-1, with TRBD1 matching 7 bases. Germline V gene sequence: CDR1 SGHRS, CDR2 YFSETQ. The CDR3 has 15 residues. V lost 3 bases, J lost 6 bases, and 9 bases stayed unmatched.

DNA of the CDR3: TGTGCCAGCAGCCGGACAGGGGGGGAGACCCAGTACTTC. Encoded protein: CASSRTGGETQYF. The genes are TRBV12-3 or TRBV12-4 and TRBJ2-5; 10 bases match TRBD1. The CDR3 runs 13 residues. V lost 6 bases and J lost 5; bases outside the gene matches: 3.

The chain employs TRBV27 and TRBJ2-2; 7 bases align to TRBD1. The length of the CDR3 is 13 residues. CDR1 is MNHEY and CDR2 is SMNVEV in the germline V gene (reference sequence). CDR3 sequence (DNA): TGTGCTACCGGGACAGAAAACACCGGGGAGCTGTTTTTT. This codes for CATGTENTGELFF.